The 20 T cell receptor beta chains reported below all come from one sample, sequenced in a study of blood T cell repertoires in COVID-19 (dated by TCRdb to about 2020). Library prep was done by the immunoSEQ multiplex PCR assay. TCRdb stores this immuneACCESS table with in-frame sequences only. Part of the clones is absent; in the studies checked, under half of the shortfall reflects unresolved V genes, and no reason is known for the rest. The table for this sample lists hundreds of thousands of clones; 86% of them were counted only once. The ten largest account for about an eighth of the sample. Material: peripheral blood. The receptor source for this set is an older woman with COVID-19, enrolled during active disease.

The chain uses TRBV4-2 and TRBJ2-2; TRBD2 matches at 10 bases. The CDR3 sequence is 18 residues long. Germline trimming cut 0 bases from V and 5 bases from J; bases unmatched to any gene: 9. The germline gives CDR1 LGHNA, CDR2 YNFKEQ. The CDR3 loop reads CASSQDSIAGGPTGELFF. DNA of the CDR3: TGTGCCAGCAGCCAAGATTCGATAGCGGGGGGACCTACCGGGGAGCTGTTTTTT.

The chain is built from TRBV5-6 and TRBJ2-3; 7 nucleotides match TRBD1. After removal of 0 bases from V and 0 bases from J, the junction contained 10 bases not matched to a gene. The CDR3 is 18 residues long. The germline CDR1 and CDR2 sequences are SGHDT and YYEEEE. This chain's CDR3 is CASSLALNRGHSTDTQYF. The CDR3 nucleotides are TGTGCCAGCAGCTTGGCTCTCAACAGGGGCCATAGCACAGATACGCAGTATTTT. The full variable domain, completed using reference TRBV5-6 and TRBJ2-3, is DAGVTQSPTHLIKTRGQQVTLRCSPKSGHDTVSWYQQALGQGPQFIFQYYEEEERQRGNFPDRFSGHQFPNYSSELNVNALLLGDSALYLCASSLALNRGHSTDTQYFGPGTRLTVL.

The chain couples TRBV5-6 to TRBJ1-3; no reliable D call. Germline V gene sequence: CDR1 SGHDT, CDR2 YYEEEE. V was trimmed by 0 bases and J by 1 base, leaving 8 bases between them. This CDR3 contains 15 residues. The CDR3: CASSLVTGSGNTIYF. The CDR3 coding sequence is TGTGCCAGCAGCTTGGTAACGGGATCTGGAAACACCATATATTTT. The full variable domain, rest sourced from reference TRBV5-6 and TRBJ1-3, is DAGVTQSPTHLIKTRGQQVTLRCSPKSGHDTVSWYQQALGQGPQFIFQYYEEEERQRGNFPDRFSGHQFPNYSSELNVNALLLGDSALYLCASSLVTGSGNTIYFGEGSWLTVV.

The chain combines TRBV7-6 with TRBJ1-6, with D uncertain. Trimming pared 5 bases from V and 9 bases from J, leaving 11 bases between. The CDR3 consists of 13 residues. Per the germline V gene, CDR1 is SGHVS and CDR2 is FNYEAQ. DNA for the CDR3: TGTGCCAGCAGCCCTCCGGGTGGTTCACCCCTCCACTTT. It is translated as CASSPPGGSPLHF.

This clone was detected only once. The chain combines TRBV9 with TRBJ2-7; 8 bases agree with TRBD1. The V gene end was trimmed by 0 bases and the J gene end by 0 bases; junction bases not matched to a gene: 11. This CDR3 has 18 residues. CDR1 and CDR2 from the germline V gene are SGDLS and YYNGEE. The CDR3 coding sequence is TGTGCCAGCAGCGTAGGAGGGTTTACAGGGGGTAGCTCCTACGAGCAGTACTTC. Its translation: CASSVGGFTGGSSYEQYF.

V is TRBV24-1 and J is TRBJ1-2; perhaps TRBD1 as D (5 bases). Trimming pared 7 bases from V and 7 bases from J, leaving 12 bases between. The CDR3 loop spans 12 amino acids. Germline loops: CDR1 KGHDR, CDR2 SFDVKD. CDR3 in DNA: TGTGCCACCAGCCCACGCCAGGGTGGCTACACCTTC. Protein product: CATSPRQGGYTF.

V is TRBV4-2 and J is TRBJ1-2; a possible D gene is TRBD1 (6 bases). CDR1 and CDR2 from the germline V gene are LGHNA and YNFKEQ. V was shortened by 1 base and J by 4 bases, with 10 bases between the two germline ends. The CDR3 consists of 14 residues. DNA for the CDR3: TGTGCCAGCAGCCAAGTCGGGACAACCTATGGCTACACCTTC. Amino acids: CASSQVGTTYGYTF.

Many counts were recorded for this clone. This chain uses TRBV5-4 with TRBJ1-4; perhaps TRBD1 as D (5 bases). Germline V gives CDR1 SGHNT, CDR2 YYREEE (reference sequence). The CDR3 runs to 12 residues. V shed 4 bases and J shed 10 bases, with 11 bases lying between them. The CDR3 DNA follows: TGTGCCAGCAGCGTAGACAGCTCAAAACTGTTTTTT. It codes for CASSVDSSKLFF.

This rearrangement joins TRBV5-1 to TRBJ2-6, with 7 bases fitting TRBD1. Germline CDR1 reads SGHRS; CDR2 reads YFSETQ. Germline trimming cut 8 bases from V and 2 bases from J; bases unmatched to any gene: 4. The CDR3 covers 14 residues. CDR3 coding DNA: TGCGCCAGTACCGACAGGGCTGGGGCCAACGTCCTGACTTTC. Translated: CASTDRAGANVLTF. Combining the CDR3 with reference TRBV5-1 and TRBJ2-6 gives the whole variable domain KAGVTQTPRYLIKTRGQQVTLSCSPISGHRSVSWYQQTPGQGLQFLFEYFSETQRNKGNFPGRFSGRQFSNSRSEMNVSTLELGDSALYLCASTDRAGANVLTFGAGSRLTVL.

The CDR3 is CASSLRGRDYGYTF. In DNA form, the CDR3 reads TGTGCCAGCAGTTTAAGGGGGCGCGACTATGGCTACACCTTC. The chain recombines TRBV27 with TRBJ1-2, with 7 nucleotides matching TRBD1. The CDR3 sequence is 14 residues long. Germline V CDR1 and CDR2: MNHEY, SMNVEV (reference sequence). V lost 2 bases to trimming and J lost 3 bases; unmatched junction nucleotides: 3.

The chain links TRBV2 to TRBJ1-6; D is uncertain. The CDR3 loop spans 15 amino acids. The germline CDR1 and CDR2 sequences are SNHLY and FYNNEI. V lost 1 base, J lost 4 bases, and 8 bases lay in between. CDR3 coding DNA: TGTGCCAGCAGTGAAGTGGTCCGGTATAATTCACCCCTCCACTTT. It codes for CASSEVVRYNSPLHF.

Remarks on this clone: One end of the junction does not line up with germline, which may come from a read error. This rearrangement joins TRBV18 to TRBJ1-5; 11 bases fit TRBD1. CDR3 length: 15 residues. From germline, CDR1 is KGHSH and CDR2 LQKENI. CDR3 sequence (DNA): TGTGCCAGCTCACTTGGACAGGGGGCTAATCGGCCCCAGCATTTT. Protein sequence: CASSLGQGANRPQHF.

The rearrangement links TRBV12-3 or TRBV12-4 to TRBJ1-4; D not certain. V lost 1 base, J lost 5 bases, and 5 bases lay in between. The CDR3 is 13 residues long. The CDR3 protein is CASSLGRNEKLFF. Written as DNA, the CDR3 is TGTGCCAGCAGTTTAGGGCGGAATGAAAAACTGTTTTTT.

The CDR3 nucleotides are TGTGCCACCAGTGATCGTACATCAGATACGCAGTATTTT. Translated, it gives CATSDRTSDTQYF. V and J are TRBV24-1 and TRBJ2-3; D uncertain. Per the germline V gene, CDR1 is KGHDR and CDR2 is SFDVKD. The CDR3 is 13 residues long. With 3 bases removed from V and 4 bases from J, the gap between germline ends came to 7 bases.

CDR3 protein: CASRDPGQGAYEQYF. The CDR3 DNA is TGTGCCAGCAGGGACCCGGGACAGGGGGCCTACGAGCAGTACTTC. This chain links TRBV27 with TRBJ2-7; 11 nucleotides align to TRBD1. The germline gives CDR1 MNHEY, CDR2 SMNVEV (reference sequence). The V segment lost 6 bases and the J segment 2 bases; nucleotides outside the gene matches: 6. This CDR3 contains 15 residues.

This sequence joins TRBV24-1 and TRBJ2-1; the D gene is possibly TRBD1 (8 bases). The CDR3 contains 16 residues. Between the trimmed V and J ends, which lost 4 bases and 1 base, there was a span of 13 bases. Germline CDR1 reads KGHDR; CDR2 reads SFDVKD. CDR3 loop: CATSDPQGGSYNEQFF. The CDR3 bases are TGTGCCACCAGTGACCCACAGGGGGGGTCCTACAATGAGCAGTTCTTC.

The chain recombines TRBV2 with TRBJ2-1; maybe TRBD1 (6 bases). The CDR3 sequence is 13 residues long. With 10 bases removed from V and 0 bases from J, the gap between germline ends came to 10 bases. CDR1 SNHLY and CDR2 FYNNEI come from the germline V gene. The CDR3 DNA reads TGTGCCATCGCGACAGGCTCCTACAATGAGCAGTTCTTC. It translates to CAIATGSYNEQFF.

This chain connects TRBV5-1 to TRBJ1-6, with a possible D match to TRBD1 (6 bases). The V end lost 3 bases, the J end lost 6 bases, and 13 bases lay between the germline ends. This CDR3 has 15 residues. CDR1 is SGHRS, CDR2 YFSETQ, per germline. DNA for the CDR3: TGCGCCAGCAGCTCCGAAGGACAGCCTAATTCACCCCTCCACTTT. The encoded protein is CASSSEGQPNSPLHF.

This chain links TRBV5-3 with TRBJ2-5, with no clear D. TRBV5-3 is assigned to the ORF class and has an uncertain function. The CDR3 runs to 12 residues. V lost 2 bases, J lost 5 bases, and 7 bases lay in between. CDR3 nucleotides: TGTGCCAGAAGCTTAGCAGGTGAGACCCAGTACTTC. Translated: CARSLAGETQYF.

The V call is TRBV2, the J call TRBJ2-7, with no clear D. This CDR3 is built from 11 residues. Germline V CDR1 and CDR2: SNHLY, FYNNEI. Trimming removed 5 bases at V and 4 bases at J, with 6 bases between. The CDR3 reads CASSPFYEQYF. CDR3 nucleotide sequence: TGTGCCAGCAGTCCCTTTTACGAGCAGTACTTC.